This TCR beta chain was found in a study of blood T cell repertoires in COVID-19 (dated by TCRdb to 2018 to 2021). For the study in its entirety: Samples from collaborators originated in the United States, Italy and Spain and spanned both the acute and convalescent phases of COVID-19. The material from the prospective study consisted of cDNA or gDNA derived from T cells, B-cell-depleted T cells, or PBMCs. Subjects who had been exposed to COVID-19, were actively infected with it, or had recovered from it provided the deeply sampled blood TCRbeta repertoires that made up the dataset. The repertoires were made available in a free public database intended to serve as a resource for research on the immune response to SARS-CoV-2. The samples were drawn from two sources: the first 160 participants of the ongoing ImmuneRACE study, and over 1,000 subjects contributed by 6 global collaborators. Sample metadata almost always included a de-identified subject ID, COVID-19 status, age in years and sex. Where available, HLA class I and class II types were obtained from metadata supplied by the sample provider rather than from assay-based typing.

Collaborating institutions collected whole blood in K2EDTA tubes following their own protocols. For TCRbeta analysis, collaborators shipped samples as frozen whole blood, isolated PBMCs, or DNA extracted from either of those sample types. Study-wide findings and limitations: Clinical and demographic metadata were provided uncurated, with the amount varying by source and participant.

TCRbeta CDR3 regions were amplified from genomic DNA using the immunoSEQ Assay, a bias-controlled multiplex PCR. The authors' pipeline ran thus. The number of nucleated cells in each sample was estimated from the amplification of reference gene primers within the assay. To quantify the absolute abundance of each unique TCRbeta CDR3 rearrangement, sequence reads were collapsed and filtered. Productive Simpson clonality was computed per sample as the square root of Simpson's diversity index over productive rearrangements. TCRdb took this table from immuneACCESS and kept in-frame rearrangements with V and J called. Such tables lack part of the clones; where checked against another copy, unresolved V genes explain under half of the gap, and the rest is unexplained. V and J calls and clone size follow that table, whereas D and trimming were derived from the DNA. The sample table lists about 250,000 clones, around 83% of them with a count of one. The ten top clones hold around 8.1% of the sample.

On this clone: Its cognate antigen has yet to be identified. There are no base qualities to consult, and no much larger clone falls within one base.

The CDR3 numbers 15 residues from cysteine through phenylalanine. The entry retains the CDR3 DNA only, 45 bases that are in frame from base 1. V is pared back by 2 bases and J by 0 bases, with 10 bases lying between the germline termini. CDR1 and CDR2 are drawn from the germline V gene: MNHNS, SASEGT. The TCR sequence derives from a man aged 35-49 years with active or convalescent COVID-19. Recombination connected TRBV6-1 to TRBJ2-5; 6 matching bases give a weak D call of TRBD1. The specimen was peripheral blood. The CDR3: CASSEPGQHQETQYF. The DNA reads TGTGCCAGCAGTGAACCGGGACAACACCAAGAGACCCAGTACTTC.